This T cell receptor beta chain was captured by sequencing in a study of control samples from healthy donors and cancer patients (dated by TCRdb to 2019 to 2021). Points on this clone: No cognate antigen has been identified for it. No qualities accompany the bases; no much larger clone lies one base away.

The junction shows trimming of 0 bases on V and 3 bases on J, plus 4 bases between the germline ends. CDR1 LNHNV and CDR2 YYDKDF were looked up in the germline V gene (reference sequence). Spanning cysteine to phenylalanine, the CDR3 consists of 13 amino acids. The sequence is cut down to CDR3 DNA, 39 bases in frame from base 1. Preparation of the library involved the immunoSEQ multiplex PCR assay. What TCRdb holds here is the immuneACCESS table cut down to in-frame rearrangements. Part of the clones is not present; checked against another copy, under half of the missing clones reflect an unresolved V gene, and the others are unexplained. Here the sample has about 170,000 clones; around 92% occur a single time. Approximately 1.6% of the sample is held by the ten biggest clonotypes.

The sequence was obtained from a woman in her 30s in good health. Sequenced input: blood. Recombination joined TRBV15 with TRBJ2-3; no D gene call is confident. The nucleotide sequence is TGTGCCACCAGCAGAGATCAAACAGATACGCAGTATTTT. Its translation is CATSRDQTDTQYF.